Below are 2 T cell receptor beta chains sequenced from a single sample in a study of cytomegalovirus exposure and HLA in healthy donors. PCR employed 60 Vbeta and 13 Jbeta primers. Generated by immunoSEQ multiplex PCR, the TCRdb table keeps only in-frame clones and is missing some. This sample has tens of thousands of clones, with 82% found just once. The material sequenced was PBMCs. Every receptor here comes from a woman aged 18-29 years in good health and CMV-seronegative.

This clone has just one count. This chain joins TRBV11-2 and TRBJ2-1; 11 bases line up with TRBD2. The CDR3 runs to 15 residues. Unmatched junction bases numbered 5, after V lost 5 bases and J lost 5 bases. Germline CDR1 is SGHAT and CDR2 is FQNNGV. CDR3 amino acids: CASSVGLAVNNEQFF. In nucleotides, the CDR3 is TGTGCCAGCAGCGTGGGACTAGCGGTGAACAATGAGCAGTTCTTC.

The CDR3 bases are TGTGCCAGCAGTCTTAGCGGAAGCTCCTACAATGAGCAGTTCTTC. Amino acid sequence: CASSLSGSSYNEQFF. The V call is TRBV7-9, the J call TRBJ2-1, with a possible D match to TRBD2 (6 bases). Germline CDR1 and CDR2: SEHNR and FQNEAQ (reference sequence). V was clipped by 6 bases and J by 0 bases, with 12 bases between them. The CDR3 is 15 amino acids. Variable domain in full (rest from reference TRBV7-9 and TRBJ2-1): DTGVSQNPRHKITKRGQNVTFRCDPISEHNRLYWYRQTLGQGPEFLTYFQNEAQLEKSRLLSDRFSAERPKGSFSTLEIQRTEQGDSAMYLCASSLSGSSYNEQFFGPGTRLTVL.